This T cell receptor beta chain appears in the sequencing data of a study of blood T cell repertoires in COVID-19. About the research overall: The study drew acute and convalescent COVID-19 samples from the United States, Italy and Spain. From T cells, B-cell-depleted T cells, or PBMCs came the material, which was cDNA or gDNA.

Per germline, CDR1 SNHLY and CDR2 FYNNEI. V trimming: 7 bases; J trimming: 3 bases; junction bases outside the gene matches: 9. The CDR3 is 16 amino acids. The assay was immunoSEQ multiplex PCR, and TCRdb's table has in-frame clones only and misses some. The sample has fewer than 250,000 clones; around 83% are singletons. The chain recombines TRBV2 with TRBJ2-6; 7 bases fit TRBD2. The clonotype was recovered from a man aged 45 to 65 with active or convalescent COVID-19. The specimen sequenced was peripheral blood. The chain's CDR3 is CASTPGGGGGANVLTF. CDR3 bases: TGTGCCAGCACCCCCGGTGGGGGGGGTGGGGCCAACGTCCTGACTTTC.